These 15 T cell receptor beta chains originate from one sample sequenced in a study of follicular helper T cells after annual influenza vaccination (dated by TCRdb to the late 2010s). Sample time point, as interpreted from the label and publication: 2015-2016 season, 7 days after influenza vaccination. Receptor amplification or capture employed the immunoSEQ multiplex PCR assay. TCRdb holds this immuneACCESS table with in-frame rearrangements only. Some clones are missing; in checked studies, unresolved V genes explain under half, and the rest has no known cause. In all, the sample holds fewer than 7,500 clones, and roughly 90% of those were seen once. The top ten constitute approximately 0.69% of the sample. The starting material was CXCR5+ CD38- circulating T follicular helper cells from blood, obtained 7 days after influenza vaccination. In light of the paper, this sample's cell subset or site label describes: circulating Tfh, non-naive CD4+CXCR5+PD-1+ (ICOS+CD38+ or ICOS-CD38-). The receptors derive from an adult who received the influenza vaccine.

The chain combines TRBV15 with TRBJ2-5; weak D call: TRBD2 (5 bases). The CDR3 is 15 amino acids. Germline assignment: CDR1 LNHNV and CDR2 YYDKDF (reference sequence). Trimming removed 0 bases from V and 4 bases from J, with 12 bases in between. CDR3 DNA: TGTGCCACCAGCAGAGATAGCCGGAGCGGAGAGACCCAGTACTTC. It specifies CATSRDSRSGETQYF.

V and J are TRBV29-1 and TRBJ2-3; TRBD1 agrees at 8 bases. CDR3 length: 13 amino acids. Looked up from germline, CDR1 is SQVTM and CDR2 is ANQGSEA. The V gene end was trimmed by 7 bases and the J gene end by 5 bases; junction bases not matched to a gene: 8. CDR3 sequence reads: CSGTQGAVDTQYF. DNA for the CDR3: TGCAGCGGTACTCAGGGGGCTGTAGATACGCAGTATTTT.

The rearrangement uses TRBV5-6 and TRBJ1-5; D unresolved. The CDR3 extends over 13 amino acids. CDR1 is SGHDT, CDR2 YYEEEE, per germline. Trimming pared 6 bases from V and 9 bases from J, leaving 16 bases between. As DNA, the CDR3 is TGTGCCAGCACCTACTCCCAGACTGGGCCCCAGCATTTT. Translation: CASTYSQTGPQHF.

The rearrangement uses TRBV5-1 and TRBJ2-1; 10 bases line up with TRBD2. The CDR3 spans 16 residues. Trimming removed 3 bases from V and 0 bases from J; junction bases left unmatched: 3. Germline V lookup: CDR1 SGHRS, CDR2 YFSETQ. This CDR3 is CASSSSGGGSYNEQFF. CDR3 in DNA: TGCGCCAGCAGCTCTAGCGGGGGTGGCTCCTACAATGAGCAGTTCTTC.

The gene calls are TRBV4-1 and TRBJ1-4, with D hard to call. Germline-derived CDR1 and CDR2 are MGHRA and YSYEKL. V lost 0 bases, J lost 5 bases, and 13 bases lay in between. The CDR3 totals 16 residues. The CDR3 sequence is CASSQDVGPRNEKLFF. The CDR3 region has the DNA TGCGCCAGCAGCCAAGACGTAGGTCCCCGAAATGAAAAACTGTTTTTT.

The CDR3 protein is CASSVDAPSMNEQFF. In DNA form, the CDR3 reads TGTGCCAGCAGCGTGGACGCCCCGTCAATGAACGAGCAGTTCTTC. The chain combines TRBV9 with TRBJ2-1; D gene uncertain. V lost 2 bases and J 10 bases, leaving 19 bases between the germline ends. Germline V gene lookup returns CDR1 SGDLS and CDR2 YYNGEE. The CDR3 runs to 15 residues.

CDR3 DNA sequence: TGTGCCACCCAAGGGACGCGATCCTACGAGCAGTACTTC. It codes for CATQGTRSYEQYF. The V gene is TRBV10-3, the J gene TRBJ2-7, with D tentatively TRBD1 or TRBD2 (5 bases each). The ends were cut back, 10 bases at V and 1 base at J, with 14 bases in the middle. Germline V gene data show CDR1 as ENHRY and CDR2 as SYGVKD. The CDR3 runs to 13 residues.

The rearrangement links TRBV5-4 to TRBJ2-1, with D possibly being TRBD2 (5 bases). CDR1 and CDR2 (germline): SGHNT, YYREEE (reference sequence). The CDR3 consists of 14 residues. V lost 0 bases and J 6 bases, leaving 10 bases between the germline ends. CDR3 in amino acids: CASSLDLASNEQFF. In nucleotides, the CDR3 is TGTGCCAGCAGCTTGGACTTAGCGAGCAATGAGCAGTTCTTC.

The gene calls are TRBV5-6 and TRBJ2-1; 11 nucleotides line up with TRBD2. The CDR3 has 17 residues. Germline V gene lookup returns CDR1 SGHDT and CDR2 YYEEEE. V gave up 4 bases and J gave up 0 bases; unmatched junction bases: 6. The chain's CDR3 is CASSRGLAGVSYNEQFF. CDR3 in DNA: TGTGCCAGCAGCCGCGGACTAGCGGGTGTCTCCTACAATGAGCAGTTCTTC.

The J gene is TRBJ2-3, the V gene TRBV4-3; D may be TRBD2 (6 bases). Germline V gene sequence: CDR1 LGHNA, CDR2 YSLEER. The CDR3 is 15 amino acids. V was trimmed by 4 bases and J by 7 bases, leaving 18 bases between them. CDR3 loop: CASSRVPGEGHTQYF. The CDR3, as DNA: TGCGCCAGCAGCCGCGTGCCGGGAGAGGGTCATACGCAGTATTTT.

The CDR3 DNA is TGTGCCAGCAGCTTAAATTCCCCTATACTAGCGGAGGCCCTCGGGCGGTTCTTC. The encoded protein is CASSLNSPILAEALGRFF. The chain has TRBV7-9 and TRBJ2-1; 8 nucleotides agree with TRBD2. Looked up from germline, CDR1 is SEHNR and CDR2 is FQNEAQ (reference sequence). This CDR3 comprises 18 residues. V shed 2 bases and J 15 bases; nucleotides not matched to a gene: 24.

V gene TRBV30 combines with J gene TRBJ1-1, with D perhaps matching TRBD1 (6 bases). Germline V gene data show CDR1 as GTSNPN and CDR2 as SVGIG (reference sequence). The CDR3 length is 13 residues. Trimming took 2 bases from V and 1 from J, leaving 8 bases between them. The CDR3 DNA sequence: TGTGCCTGGAGTAAACAGGGGAACACTGAAGCTTTCTTT. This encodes CAWSKQGNTEAFF.

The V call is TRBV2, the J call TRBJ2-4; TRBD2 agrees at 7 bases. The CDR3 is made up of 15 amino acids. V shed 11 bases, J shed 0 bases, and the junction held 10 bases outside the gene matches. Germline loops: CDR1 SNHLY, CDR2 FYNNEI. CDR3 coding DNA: TGTGCCGGCCTAGGCGCGGGGGTAGCCAAAAACATTCAGTACTTC. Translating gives CAGLGAGVAKNIQYF.

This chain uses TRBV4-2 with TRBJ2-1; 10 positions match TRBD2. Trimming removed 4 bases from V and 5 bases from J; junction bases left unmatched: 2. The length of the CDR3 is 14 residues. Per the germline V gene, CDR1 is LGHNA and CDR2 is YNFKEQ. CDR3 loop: CASSPGLADNEQFF. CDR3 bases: TGTGCCAGCAGCCCCGGACTAGCGGACAATGAGCAGTTCTTC.

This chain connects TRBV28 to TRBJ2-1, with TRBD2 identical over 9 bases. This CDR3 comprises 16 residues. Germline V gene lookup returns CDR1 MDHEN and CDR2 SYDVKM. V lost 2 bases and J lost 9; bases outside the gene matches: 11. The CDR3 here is CASSLGRAGGRGEQFF. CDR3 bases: TGTGCCAGCAGTTTAGGGCGCGCGGGAGGGAGGGGTGAGCAGTTCTTC.